The entry below gives a single T cell receptor (beta chain) sequence along with its context. Its antigen remains unidentified. The sample comes from a study of post-analysis software for immune sequencing data. Overall study context: Both relapsing-remitting and secondary progressive multiple sclerosis featured among the disease courses, as did progressive-relapsing multiple sclerosis. Broader study findings: Batch-mates among the samples co-clustered strongly by F measure. Controls had lower frequencies than patients of five or six TRBV segments, which included TRBV5-6, TRBV5-1 and TRBV20-1. Those with multiple sclerosis, the patient group, showed significantly lower normalized Chao1 diversity than controls.

Carried by the TCR beta cDNA libraries were unique molecular identifiers. Yield was roughly 500,000 cDNA molecules from about 1 to 10 million T cells. TCRdb passed the PCR reads through MiXCR, listing each CDR3 protein once. The table records 700,000 to 800,000 distinct CDR3 sequences, around 27% of them present only once. CDR1 SGHRS and CDR2 YFSETQ come from the germline V gene. The CDR3 totals 13 residues. Trimming took 5 bases from V and 10 from J; bases not matched to a gene: 6. The chain couples TRBV5-1 to TRBJ1-6; 7 bases line up with TRBD1. The receptor was derived from a girl between 10 and 17 years old with multiple sclerosis. Specimen: blood. The CDR3 DNA reads as TGCGCCAGCAGGGTAACAGGGGAATCACCCCTCCACTTT. Protein sequence: CASRVTGESPLHF.